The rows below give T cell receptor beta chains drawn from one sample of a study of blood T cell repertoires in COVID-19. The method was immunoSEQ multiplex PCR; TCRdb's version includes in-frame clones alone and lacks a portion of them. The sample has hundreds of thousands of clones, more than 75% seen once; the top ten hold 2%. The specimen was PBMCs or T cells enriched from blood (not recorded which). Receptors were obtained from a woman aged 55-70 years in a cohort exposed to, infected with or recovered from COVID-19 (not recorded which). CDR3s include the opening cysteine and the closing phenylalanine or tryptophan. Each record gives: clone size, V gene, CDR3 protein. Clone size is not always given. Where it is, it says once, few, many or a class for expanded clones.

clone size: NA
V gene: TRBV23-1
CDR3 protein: CASSQIPSTRGQGFETQYF

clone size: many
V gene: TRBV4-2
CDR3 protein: CASSQNIRGRALDEQYF

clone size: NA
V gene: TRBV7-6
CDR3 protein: CASSLDGSGNYNEQFF

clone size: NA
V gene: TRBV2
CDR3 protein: CASSEGGQANYGYTF

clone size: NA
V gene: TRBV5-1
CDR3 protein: CASSLDLGGGEAFF

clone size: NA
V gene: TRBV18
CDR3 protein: CASSPRRGQSGEQYF

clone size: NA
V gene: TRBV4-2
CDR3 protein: CASSQGSGSEETQYF

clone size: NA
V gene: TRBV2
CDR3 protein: CASSKGQSNNSPLHF

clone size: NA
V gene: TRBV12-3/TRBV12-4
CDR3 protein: CAIQGLAKNIQYF

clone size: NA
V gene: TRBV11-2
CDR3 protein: CASSSRTKNREQFF

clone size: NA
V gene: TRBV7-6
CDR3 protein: CASSLGQNYEQYF

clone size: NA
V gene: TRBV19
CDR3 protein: CASSIESSYEQYF

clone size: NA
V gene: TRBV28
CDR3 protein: CASSFLSGRGTDTQYF

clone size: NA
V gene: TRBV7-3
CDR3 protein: CASSSGLAGDTQYF

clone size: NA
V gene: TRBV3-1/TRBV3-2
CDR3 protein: CASSQGDRGRGGYTF

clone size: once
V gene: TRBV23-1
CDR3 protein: CASSLRPGGPYEQYF

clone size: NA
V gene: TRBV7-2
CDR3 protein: CASSFGGTGGGIAGNTIYF

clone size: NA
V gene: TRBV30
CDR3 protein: CAWGGGTKNIQYF

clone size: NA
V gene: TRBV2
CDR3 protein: CASSQFTGVEQFF

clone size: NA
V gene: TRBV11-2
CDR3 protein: CASILRTSGEEQYF

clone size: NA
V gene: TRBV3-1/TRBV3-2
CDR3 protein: CASSARTPGANVLTF

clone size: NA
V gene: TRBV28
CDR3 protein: CASRKGPGQRPSGNTIYF

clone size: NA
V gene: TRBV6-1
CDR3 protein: CASSEAEASGISYEQYF

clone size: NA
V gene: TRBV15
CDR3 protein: CATSRERGTVSGYTF

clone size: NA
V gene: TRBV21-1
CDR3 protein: CASSKTRLAGWDEQFF

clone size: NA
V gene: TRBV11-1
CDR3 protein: CASSLLPDEQYF

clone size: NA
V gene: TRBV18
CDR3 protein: CASSPPGGYEVAGKDFGTDTQYF

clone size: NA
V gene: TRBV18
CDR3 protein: CASSGQRTNQPQHF

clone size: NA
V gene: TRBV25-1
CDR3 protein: CASALAGGDIQYF

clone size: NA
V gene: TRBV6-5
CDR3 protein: CASSYQGSPYEQYF

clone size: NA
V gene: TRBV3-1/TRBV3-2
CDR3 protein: CASSQDGLAGEASEQFF

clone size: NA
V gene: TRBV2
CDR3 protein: CASRSGRAYEQYF

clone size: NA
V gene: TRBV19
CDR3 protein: CASSVSIATNEKLFF

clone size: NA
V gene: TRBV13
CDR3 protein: CASSLNREETQYF

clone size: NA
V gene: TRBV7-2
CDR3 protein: CASSTRLENEQFF

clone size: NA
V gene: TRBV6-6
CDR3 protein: CASSRSRQQSYEQYF

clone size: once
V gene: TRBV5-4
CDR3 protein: CASSAQGSSYNEQFF

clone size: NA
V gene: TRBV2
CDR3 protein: CASSRDRALRNQPQHF

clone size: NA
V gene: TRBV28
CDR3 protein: CASRLSQGTYEQYF

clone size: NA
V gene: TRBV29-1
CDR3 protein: CSVGTGGFGELFF

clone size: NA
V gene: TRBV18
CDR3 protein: CASSPPGQGEEKLFF

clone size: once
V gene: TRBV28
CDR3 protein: CASRTGVRNTIYF

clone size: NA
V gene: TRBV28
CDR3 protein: CASSSVDYGYTF

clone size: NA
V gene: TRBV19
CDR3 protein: CASSMGLQETQYF

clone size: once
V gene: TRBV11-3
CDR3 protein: CASSLGHSSYEQYF

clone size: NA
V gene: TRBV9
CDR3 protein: CASSRHEPYEQYF

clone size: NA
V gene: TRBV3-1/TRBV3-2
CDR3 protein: CASSQLTAGGNNEQFF

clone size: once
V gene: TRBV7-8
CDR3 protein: CASSLNSGGTSINEQFF

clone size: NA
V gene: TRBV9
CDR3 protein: CASSGPMGTGGRETQYF

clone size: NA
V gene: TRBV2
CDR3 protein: CASSWTGALNSPLHF

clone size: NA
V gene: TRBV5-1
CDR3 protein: CASSLGQGNSPLHF

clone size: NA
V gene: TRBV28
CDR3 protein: CASTLWGSSYEQYF

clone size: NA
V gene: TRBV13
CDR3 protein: CASSSTAGEGSGELFF

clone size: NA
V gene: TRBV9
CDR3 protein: CASNGGGTSGELFF

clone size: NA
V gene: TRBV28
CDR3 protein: CASFGGIPYNEQFF